This T cell receptor beta chain derives from a study of blood T cell repertoires in COVID-19. The germline V and J ends were trimmed by 3 bases and 6 bases, with 12 bases remaining between them. This CDR3 comprises 14 residues. CDR1 is SGHRS and CDR2 is YFSETQ in the germline V gene. Authors' analysis steps: Reference gene primer amplification gave estimated nucleated cell counts. Profiling relied on immunoSEQ multiplex PCR, and the TCRdb table lists in-frame clones only, not all of them. V and J calls and clone size come straight from that table; D and trimming were deduced from the DNA. The table has roughly 290,000 clones, approximately 91% seen once.

The sequencing sample was made of PBMCs or T cells enriched from blood (not recorded which). This clonotype was sampled from a middle-aged woman who had recovered from COVID-19. The chain recombines TRBV5-1 with TRBJ2-2, with D possibly TRBD1 on 5 matching bases. CDR3 amino acids: CASSSLQGPGELFF. The CDR3 DNA reads as TGCGCCAGCAGCTCCCTTCAGGGTCCCGGGGAGCTGTTTTTT. Full variable domain (outside the CDR3, taken from reference TRBV5-1 and TRBJ2-2): KAGVTQTPRYLIKTRGQQVTLSCSPISGHRSVSWYQQTPGQGLQFLFEYFSETQRNKGNFPGRFSGRQFSNSRSEMNVSTLELGDSALYLCASSSLQGPGELFFGEGSRLTVL.